Below are 29 T cell receptor beta chains sequenced from a single sample in a study of cytomegalovirus exposure and HLA in healthy donors. Primers for the PCR totalled 60 Vbeta and 13 Jbeta. TCRdb's copy holds only in-frame clones and misses some; the assay was immunoSEQ multiplex PCR. The sample has about 170,000 clones; approximately 80% are singletons. The specimen was PBMCs. The receptors were sampled from a boy between 2 and 15 years old in good health and CMV-seronegative.

V is TRBV12-5 and J is TRBJ2-5; the D gene is possibly TRBD1 (6 bases). Germline CDR1 reads LGHNT; CDR2 reads FRNRAP. Trimming removed 7 bases at V and 2 bases at J, with 14 bases between. The CDR3 sequence is 14 residues long. The CDR3 sequence is CASARQEKQETQYF. DNA of the CDR3: TGTGCTAGTGCCCGACAGGAGAAGCAAGAGACCCAGTACTTC.

The chain uses TRBV5-1 and TRBJ1-1; 7 nucleotides line up with TRBD1. The germline V gene has CDR1 SGHRS and CDR2 YFSETQ. After removal of 2 bases from V and 2 bases from J, the junction contained 15 bases not matched to a gene. The length of the CDR3 is 18 residues. The CDR3 loop reads CASSFLTGIGSRNTEAFF. For the CDR3, the DNA is TGCGCCAGCAGCTTTCTGACAGGGATAGGAAGCAGAAACACTGAAGCTTTCTTT.

This rearrangement joins TRBV5-4 to TRBJ2-5; TRBD1 might be the D (6 bases). Trimming shortened V by 1 base and J by 2 bases, and 9 bases separated the two germline ends. This CDR3 is 14 amino acids long. Germline CDR1 reads SGHNT; CDR2 reads YYREEE (reference sequence). This CDR3 reads CASSLMDRQETQYF. The CDR3 nucleotides are TGTGCCAGCAGCTTGATGGACAGACAAGAGACCCAGTACTTC.

The chain combines TRBV11-2 with TRBJ2-1; 10 bases are shared with TRBD2. The germline gives CDR1 SGHAT, CDR2 FQNNGV. CDR3 size: 14 residues. The junction had 1 base not matched to a gene; V was cut back by 2 bases and J by 6 bases. For the CDR3, the DNA is TGTGCCAGCAGCTTAAGCGGGGGGGCCAATGAGCAGTTCTTC. It yields the protein CASSLSGGANEQFF.

This clone appeared a few times. The J gene is TRBJ2-1, the V gene TRBV7-7; tentative D call: TRBD1 (5 bases). The CDR3 is 13 residues long. Germline CDR1 reads SSHAT; CDR2 reads FNYEAQ (reference sequence). The V gene lost 5 bases and the J gene lost 6 bases, with 11 bases spanning the gap. The CDR3 sequence: CASSLGPPNEQFF. CDR3 nucleotides: TGTGCCAGCAGCCTGGGGCCCCCCAATGAGCAGTTCTTC.

This sequence joins TRBV7-9 and TRBJ2-6; a weak D match, TRBD2 (6 bases). V was pared by 5 bases and J by 0 bases, with 11 bases between. Germline loops: CDR1 SEHNR, CDR2 FQNEAQ (reference sequence). The CDR3 length is 16 residues. The CDR3 is CASSAGRPSGANVLTF. As DNA, the CDR3 is TGTGCCAGCAGCGCGGGACGGCCCTCTGGGGCCAACGTCCTGACTTTC.

The chain uses TRBV27 and TRBJ1-6; TRBD1 is a possible D gene (6 bases). CDR1 and CDR2 from the germline V gene are MNHEY and SMNVEV (reference sequence). The CDR3 loop spans 14 amino acids. The V end was cut by 6 bases, the J end by 7 bases, with 13 bases between. Written as DNA, the CDR3 is TGTGCCAGCAGATCGACAGGCTTCAATTCACCCCTCCACTTT. It codes for CASRSTGFNSPLHF.

The chain carries TRBV11-2 and TRBJ2-1, with D uncertain. CDR3 size: 17 residues. V was clipped by 2 bases and J by 0 bases, with 14 bases between them. The germline V gene encodes CDR1 SGHAT and CDR2 FQNNGV. DNA of the CDR3: TGTGCCAGCAGCTTATATCTCGTCGTGAGCTCCTACAATGAGCAGTTCTTC. It codes for CASSLYLVVSSYNEQFF.

The sample holds one count of this clone. V and J are TRBV5-6 and TRBJ2-3, with 7 bases lining up with TRBD2. After removal of 4 bases from V and 1 base from J, the junction contained 9 bases not matched to a gene. The CDR3 has 16 amino acids. CDR1 SGHDT and CDR2 YYEEEE come from the germline V gene. CDR3 nucleotides: TGTGCCAGCAGCCCGGGCAGGCTAGCGGGCACAGATACGCAGTATTTT. Translating it yields CASSPGRLAGTDTQYF.

To note about this clone: One junction end disagrees with the germline gene, perhaps due to a read error. V is TRBV7-7 and J is TRBJ2-5; 14 bases match TRBD2. The CDR3 totals 18 residues. In germline, CDR1 is SSHAT, CDR2 FNYEAQ (reference sequence). The CDR3 loop reads CASSNDLTSGRAQGTQYF. For the CDR3, the DNA is TGTGCTAGCAGCAACGATCTGACTAGCGGGAGGGCCCAAGGGACCCAGTACTTC.

The rearrangement links TRBV19 to TRBJ1-4, with D possibly being TRBD1 (5 bases). V lost 6 bases to trimming and J lost 5 bases, with 13 bases between them. CDR3 size: 14 residues. Germline V gene data show CDR1 as LNHDA and CDR2 as SQIVND (reference sequence). CDR3 region: CASSRQYRNEKLFF. The CDR3 region has the DNA TGTGCCAGTAGCCGACAGTACCGGAATGAAAAACTGTTTTTT.

The chain uses TRBV5-6 and TRBJ2-7; D is ambiguous. This CDR3 has 12 amino acids. Trimming left V 2 bases short and J 3 bases short, with 6 bases between. Looked up from germline, CDR1 is SGHDT and CDR2 is YYEEEE. CDR3 in amino acids: CASSFLGYEQYV. For the CDR3, the DNA is TGTGCCAGCAGCTTTTTGGGCTACGAGCAGTACGTC.

This chain joins TRBV5-1 and TRBJ1-1, with a tentative D call TRBD1 (6 bases). This CDR3 is built from 14 residues. The germline gives CDR1 SGHRS, CDR2 YFSETQ. Trimming pared 4 bases from V and 3 bases from J, leaving 13 bases between. CDR3 nucleotides: TGCGCCAGCAGCGCACAGGGTAGGGACACTGAAGCTTTCTTT. Translation: CASSAQGRDTEAFF.

This clone was observed a handful of times. The V call is TRBV30, the J call TRBJ2-1, with TRBD2 as a possible D gene (6 bases). The V end lost 3 bases, the J end lost 7 bases, and 10 bases lay between the germline ends. The CDR3 extends over 12 amino acids. Germline V gene data show CDR1 as GTSNPN and CDR2 as SVGIG (reference sequence). The chain's CDR3 is CAWSTSQNEQFF. The CDR3, as DNA: TGTGCCTGGAGCACTAGCCAGAATGAGCAGTTCTTC.

The chain links TRBV19 to TRBJ1-5; D is perhaps TRBD1 (5 bases). Germline values: CDR1 LNHDA, CDR2 SQIVND (reference sequence). CDR3 length: 15 amino acids. Trimming took 1 base from V and 4 from J, leaving 11 bases between them. In nucleotides, the CDR3 is TGTGCCAGTAGTATAGTGAACGGGGGAAATCAGCCCCAGCATTTT. The encoded protein is CASSIVNGGNQPQHF.

The chain is built from TRBV11-2 and TRBJ1-2; 10 bases match TRBD1. The CDR3 totals 15 residues. The trim removed 6 bases at V and 5 bases at J, leaving 9 bases unmatched. Germline V lookup: CDR1 SGHAT, CDR2 FQNNGV. This CDR3 is CASRRLDRGLYGYTF. DNA of the CDR3: TGTGCCAGCAGGAGGCTCGACAGGGGGCTTTATGGCTACACCTTC.

The V gene is TRBV30, the J gene TRBJ1-2, with 11 bases aligning to TRBD1. J was trimmed by 7 bases and V by 3 bases; bases with no gene match: 7. CDR3 length: 14 residues. Per the germline V gene, CDR1 is GTSNPN and CDR2 is SVGIG (reference sequence). CDR3 nucleotide sequence: TGTGCCTGGAGGCTTGGACAGGGGGCAGGTGGCTACACCTTC. It yields the protein CAWRLGQGAGGYTF.

This clone was found a few times. The chain is built from TRBV2 and TRBJ2-1; 8 bases agree with TRBD1. V lost 4 bases and J lost 8; bases outside the gene matches: 4. The germline CDR1 and CDR2 sequences are SNHLY and FYNNEI. The CDR3 is 13 residues long. This CDR3 reads CASSADREYEQFF. The CDR3 DNA reads TGTGCCAGCAGTGCGGACAGGGAGTATGAGCAGTTCTTC.

This rearrangement joins TRBV7-9 to TRBJ2-3; D gene unclear. The V end lost 1 base, the J end lost 2 bases, and 7 bases lay between the germline ends. The CDR3 has 14 amino acids. Per germline, CDR1 SEHNR and CDR2 FQNEAQ (reference sequence). In DNA, the CDR3 is TGTGCCAGCAGCTTAGTGGCGGACACAGATACGCAGTATTTT. Protein sequence: CASSLVADTDTQYF.

This chain links TRBV15 with TRBJ2-5, with 15 bases that match TRBD2. Germline values: CDR1 LNHNV, CDR2 YYDKDF (reference sequence). The trim removed 4 bases at V and 1 base at J, leaving 7 bases unmatched. The length of the CDR3 is 18 residues. The CDR3 protein is CATSTGLAGGPSQETQYF. The CDR3 DNA follows: TGTGCCACCAGCACAGGACTAGCGGGAGGGCCCAGCCAAGAGACCCAGTACTTC.

The chain carries TRBV6-5 and TRBJ2-7; a weak D match, TRBD2 (6 bases). V was pared by 4 bases and J by 2 bases, with 15 bases between. CDR3 length: 15 amino acids. CDR1 MNHEY and CDR2 SVGAGI come from the germline V gene. The CDR3 coding sequence is TGTGCCAGCAGTTCCATCCTCCGGGAGACCTACGAGCAGTACTTC. The encoded protein is CASSSILRETYEQYF.

This chain connects TRBV7-9 to TRBJ2-5, with TRBD2 matching over 9 bases. This CDR3 is built from 15 residues. In germline, CDR1 is SEHNR, CDR2 FQNEAQ (reference sequence). With V trimmed by 3 bases and J by 3 bases, 5 bases remained unmatched. The CDR3 DNA follows: TGTGCCAGCAGCTTTTGGCGGGAGGGCAAAGAGACCCAGTACTTC. As protein: CASSFWREGKETQYF.

CDR3 sequence: CASSVGVAGTDTQYF. CDR3 DNA sequence: TGTGCCAGCAGCGTAGGGGTGGCGGGCACAGATACGCAGTATTTT. V is TRBV9 and J is TRBJ2-3; D unclear. The CDR3 loop spans 15 amino acids. V dropped 0 bases and J dropped 1 base, with 9 bases sitting between them. Germline V gene data show CDR1 as SGDLS and CDR2 as YYNGEE.

This clone was observed once. J is TRBJ1-1 and V is TRBV7-9; D uncertain. The CDR3 is 14 amino acids. CDR1 is SEHNR and CDR2 is FQNEAQ in the germline V gene (reference sequence). The ends were cut back, 7 bases at V and 0 bases at J, with 12 bases in the middle. CDR3 nucleotide sequence: TGTGCCAGCACCGCACCGCAGGTGAACACTGAAGCTTTCTTT. Protein: CASTAPQVNTEAFF.

In the case of this clone: The identical CDR3 is also encoded by other nucleotide sequences in the sample. The rearrangement joins TRBV7-2 to TRBJ1-1, with D possibly matching TRBD1 (5 bases). Germline V gene data show CDR1 as SGHTA and CDR2 as FQGNSA. V dropped 3 bases and J dropped 4 bases, with 12 bases sitting between them. The CDR3 sequence is 14 residues long. The CDR3 DNA is TGTGCCAGCAGCTTGACGGGGGGAGGCACTGAAGCTTTCTTT. This gives the protein CASSLTGGGTEAFF.

The table lists this clone with a few counts. This chain connects TRBV7-9 to TRBJ2-3; D possibly corresponds to TRBD1 (5 bases). The CDR3 length is 16 residues. Trimming removed 1 base from V and 4 bases from J, with 15 bases in between. In germline, CDR1 is SEHNR, CDR2 FQNEAQ (reference sequence). The CDR3 region is CASSLGNTQGPDTQYF. The CDR3 bases are TGTGCCAGCAGCTTAGGTAATACCCAGGGTCCAGATACGCAGTATTTT.

This clone occurred once. The rearrangement uses TRBV4-3 and TRBJ2-1, with D unresolved. Trimming took 0 bases from V and 3 from J, leaving 9 bases between them. CDR3 length: 15 residues. The germline gives CDR1 LGHNA, CDR2 YSLEER. The CDR3 protein is CASSQDGTSYNEQFF. The CDR3 coding sequence is TGCGCCAGCAGCCAAGATGGCACAAGCTACAATGAGCAGTTCTTC.

Remarks on this clone: At one end, the junction sequence differs from germline, possibly due to a read error. J is TRBJ1-5 and V is TRBV2; D is perhaps TRBD1 (6 bases). The CDR3 is made up of 15 amino acids. Per germline, CDR1 SNHLY and CDR2 FYNNEI. This CDR3 is CASGEQGLSNQPQHF. The CDR3, as DNA: TGTGCCAGCGGTGAGCAGGGGCTTAGCAATCAGCCCCAGCATTTT.

This chain links TRBV2 with TRBJ1-2; TRBD1 matches 7 bases. Losses at the gene ends were 6 bases for V and 5 bases for J; bases not matched to a gene: 9. Germline CDR1 and CDR2: SNHLY and FYNNEI. This CDR3 is built from 14 residues. CDR3 coding DNA: TGTGCCAGCAGCACTCAGGGGGTCTTTTATGGCTACACCTTC. Translating gives CASSTQGVFYGYTF.